What follows is one T cell receptor (beta chain) and its context. There are a few counts of this clonotype. Its antigen remains unidentified. Per-base quality was not reported, and no clone a single base away is much larger than it. This specimen comes from a study of blood T cells in healthy people across ages (dated by TCRdb to the mid-2010s). Study-wide context: In model experiments, template switching captured roughly one uniquely barcoded TCR beta cDNA molecule for every two T cells. The study analyzed two additional independent replicas of 1 million unique cDNA reads from the same blood draw for two donors, one aged 18 to 30 and one aged 80 or older. The donors were split into four age groups: young (average about 16 years), middle-aged (more than 35), aged (more than 60) and long-lived (more than 80). To avoid experimental bias, donors of different ages were distributed randomly across sequencing lanes. The study measured age-related changes in TCR beta repertoire diversity using deep sequencing normalized with unique cDNA molecular identifiers.

Its CDR3 holds 16 amino acids, cysteine through phenylalanine. Only the CDR3 region is kept as DNA, spanning 48 bases read in frame from base 1. Library construction relied on 5' RACE. This sample was sequenced with an Illumina HiSeq 2500. A second PCR of roughly 6 to 11 cycles was performed with a sample-barcoded 5' primer and a J-beta primer mix. Each TCR beta cDNA molecule received a unique molecular identifier from a template-switch 5' adaptor carrying 12 random nucleotides. Each sample yielded at least 2.5 million CDR3-containing paired-end reads. First-strand cDNA synthesis was performed from all RNA using the Mint cDNA synthesis kit, with priming by a TRBC-specific oligonucleotide. Following uracil-DNA glycosylase treatment, a first 18-cycle PCR with universal primers M1SS and BC2_uni_R was performed on all cDNA. The original pipeline was this. For normalization, 1 million high-quality reads, each with a distinct molecular identifier, were randomly selected from each sample. Instead of being binned into consensus sequences, reads that shared molecular identifiers were thrown out. MiTCR, run with a Q25 quality threshold and the strictest error-elimination algorithm, handled CDR3 identification, clonotype clustering and error correction. A nonparametric unseen species model with Euler transformation was used to estimate a lower bound on total TCR beta diversity. The public reads were run again by TCRdb, first through fastp at Q25 and then through MiXCR, and only productive beta chains were kept. CDR3 protein sequences are deduplicated, and each keeps its most common genes and DNA. The V and J calls were determined by TCRdb, not by the authors. Recorded for this sample are around 1.5 million distinct CDR3 sequences; 35% to 45% of them occurred a single time. Clones ranked in the top ten supply approximately 7.9% of the sample.

General study outcomes and caveats: Total diversity estimates from one million sequenced T cells were considered lower bounds and underestimates. Observed TCR beta diversity correlated strongly with the percentage of naive T cells measured by flow cytometry. The long-lived group showed more naive CD4+ T cells, fewer expanded clones and increased TCR diversity than the aged group, suggesting age selection. Conclusive comparison of naive and antigen-experienced compartments was prevented by the profiling of bulk unsorted PBMCs. As age increased, observed TCR beta diversity per million T cells dropped in a roughly linear way, and a significant reduction was already evident by age 40. Because the CMV infection status of the donors was unknown, age-related changes in expanded clonotypes may potentially have been confounded.

Systemically healthy Caucasian individuals from Russia, about 38 in total and aged roughly 6 to 100 years, were included as donors. Roughly 9 milliliters of peripheral blood were drawn from each donor into EDTA-treated Vacutainer tubes. PBMCs were isolated by Ficoll-Paque density-gradient centrifugation, with at least 7 million obtained per sample. Trizol reagent was used to extract total RNA from PBMCs, with at least 6 micrograms per sample. The percentages of naive CD45RAhigh/CD27high T cells were determined by flow cytometry on a PBMC aliquot from every donor. This receptor chain uses TRBV21-1 and TRBJ1-5; TRBD1, as called in the table, went unchecked against the DNA. TRBV21-1 is labeled a pseudogene. Sequences were obtained from blood. The receptor was derived from a woman aged 18-29 years in good health. The CDR3 is CASSKAEKGGNQPQHF. The DNA is as follows: TGTGCCAGCAGCAAAGCCGAGAAGGGGGGCAATCAGCCCCAGCATTTT.